A selection of T cell receptor beta chains follows, all from one sample in a study of chemoradiotherapy in HPV16-positive cancers. The table came from immunoSEQ multiplex PCR; TCRdb's copy has only in-frame clones and leaves some out. The table shows under 15,000 clones, with 65% occurring only once. This material was obtained from a patient who underwent chemoradiotherapy. The origin of the receptors is a human donor with HPV-associated anogenital cancer. CDR3s include the opening cysteine and the closing phenylalanine or tryptophan. Each record gives: J gene, V gene, clone size, D gene, CDR3 DNA, CDR3 protein. A D gene is named only where the DNA matches it firmly. Some rows mark clone size as missing; the rest say once, few, many or name a class of expanded clone.

TRBJ2-7 TRBV19 - TRBD1 TGTGCCAGTAGCCGGGACAGGTTCTACGAGCAGTACTTC CASSRDRFYEQYF
TRBJ2-6 TRBV7-3 - TRBD2 TGTGCCAGCAGCCCGACTAGCGGGAGAGGTGGGGCCAACGTCCTGACTTTC CASSPTSGRGGANVLTF
TRBJ2-2 TRBV29-1 - - TGCAGCGTTGTAGAGGGACCGAGCAGTCAGTGGACCGGGGAGCTGTTTTTT CSVVEGPSSQWTGELFF
TRBJ2-7 TRBV7-9 - TRBD2 TGTGCCAGCAGCTGGGGACTAGCGGGTGGGGAGCAGTACTTC CASSWGLAGGEQYF
TRBJ2-2 TRBV11-3 - TRBD1 TGTGCCAGCAGAGACCGGGACAGGGGGCAAAGCGGGGAGCTGTTTTTT CASRDRDRGQSGELFF
TRBJ2-2 TRBV15 - - TGTGCCACCAGCAGGAAAGGGACCGGGGAGCTGTTTTTT CATSRKGTGELFF
TRBJ2-5 TRBV11-2 - - TGTGCCAGCAGCTCCCGGGGGGCCGGACTAGGTAGAGAGACCCAGTACTTC CASSSRGAGLGRETQYF
TRBJ2-7 TRBV19 - TRBD2 TGTGCCAGTAGTATATCGCTACTAGCGGGAGGATCCTACGAGCAGTACTTC CASSISLLAGGSYEQYF
TRBJ2-7 TRBV5-4 - TRBD1 TGTGCCAGCAGCTTGGCCCCGGACAGGGCCTACGAGCAGTACTTC CASSLAPDRAYEQYF
TRBJ2-2 TRBV5-5 few TRBD2 TGTGCCAGCAGCTTGCATCCTAGCGGGAATGTCGGGGAGCTGTTTTTT CASSLHPSGNVGELFF
TRBJ2-7 TRBV7-2 - TRBD1 TGTGCCAGCAGCCCCGCCCCGGGACAGGGGGCATACGAGCAGTACTTC CASSPAPGQGAYEQYF
TRBJ2-1 TRBV2 few - TGTGCCAGCAAGCAGGGGTTTGGCAATGAGCAGTTCTTC CASKQGFGNEQFF
TRBJ2-2 TRBV21-1 - - TGTGCCAGCAGCAAGGGGAGACCAGTGAACACCGGGGAGCTGTTTTTT CASSKGRPVNTGELFF